This T cell receptor (beta chain) appears in the sequencing data of a study of blood T cell repertoires in COVID-19. Study as a whole: Samples taken during acute and convalescent COVID-19 were collected in the United States, Italy and Spain. The analysed material was cDNA or gDNA that came from T cells, B-cell-depleted T cells, or PBMCs.

In the source study's methods: Amplification from reference gene primers served as the basis for estimated nucleated cell counts. Repertoires were generated with immunoSEQ multiplex PCR, while TCRdb's copy carries only in-frame clones and drops some. From that table come the V and J calls and clone size; the DNA was used to work out D and trimming. The table shows 35,000 to 45,000 clones, with under 90% occurring only once. The sequence derives from a human donor in a cohort sampled during active COVID-19. Sequenced sample: peripheral blood.

The CDR3: CASSPDTGGNEQFF. The CDR3, as DNA: TGTGCCAGCAGCCCAGACACAGGGGGCAATGAGCAGTTCTTC. The chain joins TRBV7-2 to TRBJ2-1; the match to TRBD1 covers 8 bases. The CDR3 is 14 amino acids. Germline CDR1 is SGHTA and CDR2 is FQGNSA. The V segment lost 5 bases and the J segment 6 bases; nucleotides outside the gene matches: 6.